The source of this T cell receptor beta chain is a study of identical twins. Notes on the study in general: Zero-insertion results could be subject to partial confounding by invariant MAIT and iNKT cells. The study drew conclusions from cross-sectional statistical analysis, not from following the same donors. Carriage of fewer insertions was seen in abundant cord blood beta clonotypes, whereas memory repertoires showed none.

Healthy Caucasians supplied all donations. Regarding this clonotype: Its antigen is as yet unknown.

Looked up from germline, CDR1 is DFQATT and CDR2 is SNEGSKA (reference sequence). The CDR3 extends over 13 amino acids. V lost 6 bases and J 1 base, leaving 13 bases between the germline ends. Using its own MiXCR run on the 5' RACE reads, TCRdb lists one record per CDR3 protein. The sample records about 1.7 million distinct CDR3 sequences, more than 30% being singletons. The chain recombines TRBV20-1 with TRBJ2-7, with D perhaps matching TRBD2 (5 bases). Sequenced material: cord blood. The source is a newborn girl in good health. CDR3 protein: CSARHGISYEQYF. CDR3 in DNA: TGCAGTGCCCGACACGGGATTTCCTACGAGCAGTACTTC.